Below are 28 T cell receptor beta chains sequenced from a single sample in a study of T cells in Graves' hyperthyroidism and ophthalmopathy (dated by TCRdb to between 2017 and 2020). The library was produced with multiplex PCR. TCRdb records Illumina HiSeq 2000 as the sequencer. TCR beta CDR3 regions were amplified from RNA transcripts. For the first round of RT-PCR on the TCR CDR3, the HTBI primer set was used together with the Qiagen OneStep RT-PCR kit. TCRdb itself trimmed the public reads at Q25 with fastp, ran MiXCR and retained productive beta chains. Rows with a matching CDR3 protein are joined into one entry that keeps the most common DNA and genes. The sample contains fewer than 600,000 distinct CDR3 sequences, roughly 15% of them found a single time. Around 13% of the sample belongs to the ten largest clones. The sample taken for sequencing was blood. The receptors originated from a woman in her 40s with Graves' hyperthyroidism.

This clonotype was picked up many times. This chain uses TRBV5-1 with TRBJ2-1; D might be TRBD1 (6 bases). CDR3 length: 14 amino acids. V was clipped by 2 bases and J by 3 bases, with 9 bases between them. Germline CDR1 and CDR2: SGHRS and YFSETQ. CDR3 sequence reads: CASSFWDIYNEQFF. Here the CDR3 DNA reads TGCGCCAGCAGCTTCTGGGACATCTACAATGAGCAGTTCTTC.

This clonotype was counted at least ten times. The chain joins TRBV28 to TRBJ2-3; possibly TRBD1 for D (6 bases). The CDR3 spans 13 residues. Trimming cost V 8 bases and J 9 bases, with 18 bases left between them. Germline loops: CDR1 MDHEN, CDR2 SYDVKM. CDR3 residues: CASEPGVPPTQYF. The DNA for the CDR3 is TGTGCCAGCGAACCAGGGGTGCCGCCCACGCAGTATTTT. The full variable domain, its missing parts supplied by reference TRBV28 and TRBJ2-3, is DVKVTQSSRYLVKRTGEKVFLECVQDMDHENMFWYRQDPGLGLRLIYFSYDVKMKEKGDIPEGYSVSREKKERFSLILESASTNQTSMYLCASEPGVPPTQYFGPGTRLTVL.

This clonotype was recorded a few times. V usage is TRBV20-1 and J usage is TRBJ2-3; D is unclear. V shed 1 base and J shed 2 bases, with 7 bases lying between them. The CDR3 is made up of 13 amino acids. CDR1 and CDR2 from the germline V gene are DFQATT and SNEGSKA (reference sequence). CDR3 coding DNA: TGCAGTGCTAGAGGTACTCTCACAGATACGCAGTATTTT. It yields the protein CSARGTLTDTQYF.

A few counts support this clonotype. This chain joins TRBV19 and TRBJ2-5, with a tentative D call TRBD1 (6 bases). V was trimmed by 6 bases and J by 4 bases, leaving 12 bases between them. Germline V gene lookup returns CDR1 LNHDA and CDR2 SQIVND (reference sequence). The CDR3 is made up of 13 amino acids. DNA of the CDR3: TGTGCCAGTAGCAAAGTACAGGGAGAGACCCAGTACTTC. Protein sequence: CASSKVQGETQYF.

This clonotype appeared many times. V gene TRBV24-1 combines with J gene TRBJ2-3, with D possibly TRBD2 on 6 matching bases. The CDR3 length is 17 residues. CDR1 KGHDR and CDR2 SFDVKD come from the germline V gene. The V end was cut by 4 bases, the J end by 0 bases, with 16 bases between. The CDR3 nucleotides are TGTGCCACCAGTGACCCTATAGCGGAGTTGAGCACAGATACGCAGTATTTT. Residues: CATSDPIAELSTDTQYF.

This clonotype was seen only once. The chain has TRBV6-1 and TRBJ1-3; unclear D gene. The ends were cut back, 6 bases at V and 0 bases at J, with 18 bases in the middle. The CDR3 is made up of 17 amino acids. Germline V lookup: CDR1 MNHNS, CDR2 SASEGT. The CDR3 region has the DNA TGTGCCAGCAGCGTAACTTATGGTTCAAGCTCTGGAAACACCATATATTTT. Its translation is CASSVTYGSSSGNTIYF.

The gene calls are TRBV24-1 and TRBJ2-5, with 7 bases lining up with TRBD1. CDR1 is KGHDR and CDR2 is SFDVKD in the germline V gene. V gave up 3 bases and J gave up 5 bases; unmatched junction bases: 5. This CDR3 region has 14 residues. CDR3 loop: CATSDTTGDETQYF. The CDR3 coding sequence is TGTGCCACCAGTGATACTACAGGGGACGAGACCCAGTACTTC.

The chain links TRBV6-1 to TRBJ2-2; 9 positions agree with TRBD1. Germline trimming cut 10 bases from V and 4 bases from J; bases unmatched to any gene: 13. Germline loops: CDR1 MNHNS, CDR2 SASEGT. The CDR3 is 16 residues long. DNA of the CDR3: TGTGCCACCGCCCCCCGGACAGGGGTTTTCACCGGGGAGCTGTTTTTT. This codes for CATAPRTGVFTGELFF.

This chain links TRBV25-1 with TRBJ2-7, with TRBD1 identical over 7 bases. CDR3 length: 14 amino acids. With V trimmed by 4 bases and J by 7 bases, 10 bases remained unmatched. Germline CDR1 and CDR2: MGHDK and SYGVNS. The CDR3 region has the DNA TGTGCCAGCAGTGCCCCGAGACAGGGTGATGAGCAGTACTTC. Translation: CASSAPRQGDEQYF.

This clonotype was seen many times. The V call is TRBV20-1, the J call TRBJ2-3; 11 nucleotides agree with TRBD2. CDR3 length equals 15 residues. V dropped 3 bases and J dropped 5; count of bases not matched to a gene: 7. Germline CDR1 is DFQATT and CDR2 is SNEGSKA (reference sequence). CDR3 bases: TGCAGTGCTAGTAGACTAGCGGGACAGGGAGATACGCAGTATTTT. It translates to CSASRLAGQGDTQYF.

As to this clonotype: This could be a read error, since a much larger clone is one nucleotide away. V and J are TRBV7-2 and TRBJ2-1; no reliable D call. V shed 0 bases and J shed 5 bases, with 14 bases lying between them. CDR3 length: 16 amino acids. CDR1 is SGHTA, CDR2 FQGNSA, per germline. The DNA of the CDR3 is TGTGCCAGCAGCTTAGCGTTTAGCCCCACCCACAATGAGCAGTTCTTC. Protein: CASSLAFSPTHNEQFF.

V is TRBV18 and J is TRBJ2-3, with 11 bases that match TRBD1. The CDR3 consists of 16 residues. After removal of 0 bases from V and 4 bases from J, the junction contained 3 bases not matched to a gene. Germline V gene sequence: CDR1 KGHSH, CDR2 LQKENI. CDR3 nucleotides: TGTGCCAGCTCACCACCTCCGGGACAGGGGGCAGATACGCAGTATTTT. It is translated as CASSPPPGQGADTQYF.

A note on this clonotype: Given a much more abundant clone one base away, this may be a read error. The gene calls are TRBV7-2 and TRBJ2-3, with TRBD2 identical over 7 bases. Germline CDR1 and CDR2: SGHTA and FQGNSA. V was pared by 1 base and J by 5 bases, with 6 bases of the junction left unmatched. The CDR3 is made up of 15 amino acids. Written as DNA, the CDR3 is TGTGCCAGCAGCTTAGGTGGGCGGGAGATAGATACGCAGTATTTT. Its translation: CASSLGGREIDTQYF.

This clonotype was counted ten times or more. J is TRBJ2-5 and V is TRBV20-1; TRBD2 matches 11 bases. Germline V gene lookup returns CDR1 DFQATT and CDR2 SNEGSKA (reference sequence). The V gene end was trimmed by 0 bases and the J gene end by 5 bases; junction bases not matched to a gene: 17. The CDR3 spans 19 residues. CDR3 in amino acids: CSARDMKLAGVGPRETQYF. CDR3 DNA sequence: TGCAGTGCTAGAGATATGAAACTAGCGGGAGTGGGCCCCAGGGAGACCCAGTACTTC.

The table lists this clonotype with many counts. The chain has TRBV2 and TRBJ1-6, with a weak D call TRBD1 (6 bases). Germline CDR1 is SNHLY and CDR2 is FYNNEI. This CDR3 region has 15 residues. Trimming stripped 8 bases from V and 4 bases from J, with 15 bases between. The CDR3 sequence: CASLRTETYNSPLHF. In nucleotides, the CDR3 is TGTGCCAGCCTCAGGACAGAAACTTATAATTCACCCCTCCACTTT.

There are a few counts of this clonotype. The rearrangement uses TRBV7-9 and TRBJ1-3, with no clear D. Germline assignment: CDR1 SEHNR and CDR2 FQNEAQ (reference sequence). Trimming pared 2 bases from V and 4 bases from J, leaving 6 bases between. CDR3 size: 13 residues. CDR3: CASSLSTGNTIYF. The CDR3 DNA reads TGTGCCAGCAGCTTATCCACAGGAAACACCATATATTTT.

The rearrangement links TRBV10-1 to TRBJ1-2; the match to TRBD1 covers 7 bases. From germline, CDR1 is WNHNN and CDR2 SYGVQD (reference sequence). The CDR3 sequence is 13 residues long. V shed 6 bases and J 8 bases; nucleotides not matched to a gene: 9. The CDR3 sequence: CASSADRVQGYTF. For the CDR3, the DNA is TGCGCCAGCAGCGCCGACAGGGTACAAGGCTACACCTTC.

This clonotype showed up just a few times. The J gene is TRBJ1-2, the V gene TRBV29-1; 10 bases map to TRBD1. CDR3 size: 14 residues. After removal of 4 bases from V and 7 bases from J, the junction contained 9 bases not matched to a gene. Germline lookup yields CDR1 SQVTM and CDR2 ANQGSEA. CDR3 in amino acids: CSVGDRGPVGGYTF. As DNA, the CDR3 is TGCAGCGTTGGAGACAGGGGGCCAGTTGGTGGCTACACCTTC.

The V and J genes are TRBV28 and TRBJ2-3, with 10 nucleotides matching TRBD1. Trimming cost V 7 bases and J 0 bases; bases outside gene matches: 7. Per the germline V gene, CDR1 is MDHEN and CDR2 is SYDVKM. CDR3 length equals 16 residues. CDR3 sequence: CASIDRGRSSTDTQYF. The CDR3 nucleotides are TGTGCCAGCATTGACAGGGGGCGTAGTAGCACAGATACGCAGTATTTT. The variable domain in full, with the rest retrieved from reference TRBV28 and TRBJ2-3, is DVKVTQSSRYLVKRTGEKVFLECVQDMDHENMFWYRQDPGLGLRLIYFSYDVKMKEKGDIPEGYSVSREKKERFSLILESASTNQTSMYLCASIDRGRSSTDTQYFGPGTRLTVL.

At least ten counts were recorded for this clonotype. The chain is built from TRBV28 and TRBJ2-5; tentative D call: TRBD2 (6 bases). Deletions cut 5 bases from V and 3 bases from J, with 19 bases between. This CDR3 is 16 amino acids long. CDR1 and CDR2 from the germline V gene are MDHEN and SYDVKM. CDR3 bases: TGTGCCAGCAGTCTCGAACCGGGACTGAGTAAAGAGACCCAGTACTTC. It yields the protein CASSLEPGLSKETQYF.

The sample holds many counts of this clonotype. The rearrangement uses TRBV7-2 and TRBJ2-2; 9 nucleotides match TRBD2. The germline V gene has CDR1 SGHTA and CDR2 FQGNSA. The CDR3 loop spans 18 amino acids. The J segment lost 6 bases and the V segment lost 5 bases, leaving 16 bases of the junction unmatched. This CDR3 is CASSRSRVVAGEAGELFF. CDR3 nucleotides: TGTGCCAGCAGCCGATCCCGGGTAGTAGCGGGAGAGGCCGGGGAGCTGTTTTTT.

With regard to this clonotype: Compared with germline, one end of the junction differs, possibly owing to a read error. V and J are TRBV12-3 or TRBV12-4 and TRBJ2-7, with a weak D call TRBD2 (6 bases). The CDR3 has 15 amino acids. In DNA, the CDR3 is TGCGCCAGCAGCCCAGCGGGCCTGAACTCCTACGAGCAGTACTTC. Translating it yields CASSPAGLNSYEQYF.

The table lists this clonotype with many counts. The chain carries TRBV2 and TRBJ2-7; D might be TRBD1 (6 bases). The germline V gene has CDR1 SNHLY and CDR2 FYNNEI. V was trimmed by 3 bases and J by 0 bases, leaving 9 bases between them. The CDR3 consists of 14 residues. The CDR3 loop reads CASSDRDNSYEQYF. The CDR3, as DNA: TGTGCCAGCAGTGATCGGGACAACTCCTACGAGCAGTACTTC. Drawing the rest from reference TRBV2 and TRBJ2-7, the complete variable domain is EPEVTQTPSHQVTQMGQEVILRCVPISNHLYFYWYRQILGQKVEFLVSFYNNEISEKSEIFDDQFSVERPDGSNFTLKIRSTKLEDSAMYFCASSDRDNSYEQYFGPGTRLTVT.

The chain links TRBV4-2 to TRBJ2-2; a possible D gene is TRBD2 (6 bases). Germline assignment: CDR1 LGHNA and CDR2 YNFKEQ. The CDR3 spans 17 residues. V lost 1 base and J 0 bases, leaving 12 bases between the germline ends. Written as DNA, the CDR3 is TGTGCCAGCAGCCAAGGGAGGGCGGGACCGAACACCGGGGAGCTGTTTTTT. It is translated as CASSQGRAGPNTGELFF.

This clonotype was recorded many times. The V gene is TRBV29-1, the J gene TRBJ1-1; 11 bases map to TRBD1. This CDR3 has 14 amino acids. Germline CDR1 reads SQVTM; CDR2 reads ANQGSEA. The junction had 6 bases not matched to a gene; V was cut back by 4 bases and J by 5 bases. The CDR3 loop is CSVAGQGARTEAFF. For the CDR3, the DNA is TGCAGCGTTGCAGGACAGGGGGCAAGAACTGAAGCTTTCTTT.

To note about this clonotype: The DNA is left out, because the CDR3 cannot be placed on it with certainty; the CDR3 is given as TCRdb lists it. The V call is TRBV7-8, the J call TRBJ2-7; the table's TRBD2 call for D was not verified on the DNA. Germline-derived CDR1 and CDR2 are SGHVS and FQNEAQ. A total of 21 residues make up the CDR3, ends included. The CDR3 region is CASSFYICSATTSGPSYEQYF.

This clonotype was seen a few times. Just one base apart from a much larger clone, this may be a read error. V usage is TRBV11-2 and J usage is TRBJ2-1; TRBD2 might be the D (5 bases). Germline V gene lookup returns CDR1 SGHAT and CDR2 FQNNGV. The CDR3 has 13 residues. CDR3 amino acids: CTSSRFSGNEQFF. DNA for the CDR3: TGTACCAGCAGCCGCTTCAGCGGCAATGAGCAGTTCTTC.

The chain has TRBV12-3 or TRBV12-4 and TRBJ1-2; maybe TRBD1 (5 bases). This CDR3 is built from 12 residues. The V end was cut by 7 bases, the J end by 8 bases, with 14 bases between. This chain's CDR3 is CASTLGPGGYTF. CDR3 sequence (DNA): TGTGCCAGCACCCTCGGGCCAGGGGGCTACACCTTC.